Detailed here is one TCR beta chain. This clonotype occurred a few times. No cognate antigen has been identified for it. Base quality data are lacking; no much larger clone is found one base away. These data belong to a study of early T cells in non-severe SARS-CoV-2 infection (dated by TCRdb to about 2021). The study in broad terms: TCR sequencing used bulk RNA from unsorted whole blood, so alpha and beta chains could not be paired. What the study reported, not specific to this receptor: VDJdb matching was skewed toward anti-spike CD8 responses, so virus-specific expansions were likely underestimated and private and CD4 specificities were missed.

From the cysteine up to the phenylalanine, the CDR3 has a length of 14 residues. The entry retains the CDR3 DNA only, 42 bases that are in frame from base 1. The trim is 1 base for V and 4 bases for J, with a gap of 10 bases between the germline ends. Per the germline V gene (reference sequence), LGHDT is the CDR1 and YNNKEL is the CDR2. Libraries were built with 5' RACE. The reads were generated on a NextSeq 500. In the TCR library protocol, unique molecular identifiers were attached to individual cDNA molecules to correct for PCR bias and sequencing error. Both TCR alpha and beta chains were sequenced, and tight co-correlation was observed between alpha and beta sequence abundances in each sample. On the study's bioinformatics: Decombinator V4 was used to annotate the V gene, J gene and CDR3 of the TCR sequences. Expanded TCRs were defined as changing significantly between any two time points under a Poisson model with p below 0.0001. TCR abundances were normalised to the total number of TCRs sequenced per sample and were expressed as counts per million. TRAV1-2 paired with TRAJ12, TRAJ20 or TRAJ33 defined MAIT TCRs, while TRAV10 paired with TRAJ18 defined iNKT TCRs. VDJdb, accessed 1 November 2021, was searched for CMV, EBV and SARS-CoV-2 annotated TCRs, excluding TCRs annotated for multiple antigens. TCRdb reprocessing: public reads trimmed at Q25 with fastp, clones called with MiXCR, in-frame beta chains kept. Each record represents a unique CDR3 protein, reported with the most common genes and DNA among its rows. Clone size and V and J calls follow TCRdb, not the original study. The sample yields tens of thousands of distinct CDR3 sequences; 8.5% to 10% were counted once. Clones ranked in the top ten supply 5.9% of the sample.

The study was a case-control design nested within a healthcare worker cohort in London, UK, with weekly nasopharyngeal swab PCR tests and blood sampling. Healthcare workers were enrolled in the week of the UK lockdown, from 23 to 31 March 2020, and were followed every week for up to roughly 15 weeks. This sequence was found in an adult who was a healthcare worker with PCR-confirmed SARS-CoV-2 infection or an uninfected control (not recorded which). The specimen sequenced was whole blood. The V gene is TRBV3-1 and the J gene is TRBJ1-1, with TRBD1 as a weak D call on 6 bases. Read as DNA, the sequence is TGTGCCAGCAGCCAAGCCCAGGGGCGCACTGAAGCTTTCTTT. Translation gives CASSQAQGRTEAFF.